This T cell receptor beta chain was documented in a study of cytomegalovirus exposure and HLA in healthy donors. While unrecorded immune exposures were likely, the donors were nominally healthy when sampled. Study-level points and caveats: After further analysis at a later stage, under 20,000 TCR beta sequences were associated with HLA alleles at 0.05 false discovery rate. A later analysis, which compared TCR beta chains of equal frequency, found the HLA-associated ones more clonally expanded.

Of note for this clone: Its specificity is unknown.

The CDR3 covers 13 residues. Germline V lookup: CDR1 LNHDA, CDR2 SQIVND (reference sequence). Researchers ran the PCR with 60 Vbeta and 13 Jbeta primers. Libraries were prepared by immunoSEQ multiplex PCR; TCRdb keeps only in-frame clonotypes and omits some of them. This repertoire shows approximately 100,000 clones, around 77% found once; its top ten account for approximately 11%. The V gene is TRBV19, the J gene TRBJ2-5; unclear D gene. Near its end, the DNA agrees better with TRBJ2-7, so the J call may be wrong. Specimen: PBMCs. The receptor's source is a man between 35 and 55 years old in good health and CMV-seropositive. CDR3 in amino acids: CASSVVSSYEQYF. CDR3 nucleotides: TGTGCCAGTAGTGTCGTTTCTTCCTACGAGCAGTACTTC.